These T cell receptor beta chains were read from a single sample in a study of T cell responses to AZD1222 COVID-19 vaccine. Measured with immunoSEQ multiplex PCR; TCRdb has only the in-frame clones, and not every one. The repertoire includes 85,000 to 90,000 clones, around nine tenths of them detected once, and 5.2% sits in the top ten. The source material was peripheral blood, sampled on day 0 of MenACWY control vaccination. Every receptor here comes from an adult in good health. CDR3s include the opening cysteine and the closing phenylalanine or tryptophan. The D gene is left open where the match is weak. Clone size appears in some rows only: once, few, many, or a class for an expanded clone.

d_gene	v_gene	j_gene	abundance	CDR3aa	CDR3nt
-	TRBV15	TRBJ1-4	-	CATSRSRQATNEKLFF	TGTGCCACCAGCAGATCCAGACAGGCAACTAATGAAAAACTGTTTTTT
-	TRBV29-1	TRBJ1-2	-	CSVEDPVDHGYTF	TGCAGCGTTGAAGATCCGGTTGACCATGGCTACACCTTC
-	TRBV28	TRBJ1-2	few	CASSFGDGYTF	TGTGCCAGCAGTTTCGGGGATGGCTACACCTTC
-	TRBV10-2	TRBJ1-5	once	CASSESRGTNNQPQHF	TGCGCCAGCAGTGAGTCCAGGGGTACGAACAATCAGCCCCAGCATTTT
-	TRBV10-3	TRBJ1-1	-	CAISESVNTEAFF	TGTGCCATCAGTGAGTCAGTGAACACTGAAGCTTTCTTT
-	TRBV24-1	TRBJ1-2	-	CATSARNSPTNYGYTF	TGTGCCACCAGTGCCCGGAACAGCCCCACTAACTATGGCTACACCTTC
TRBD1	TRBV7-9	TRBJ1-6	-	CASSLALSGGEPLHF	TGTGCCAGCAGCTTAGCGTTGTCAGGGGGGGAACCCCTCCACTTT
-	TRBV7-2	TRBJ1-5	-	CASSRYGQNQPQHF	TGTGCCAGCAGCAGATACGGTCAGAATCAGCCCCAGCATTTT
-	TRBV28	TRBJ1-1	-	CASSLRGAGTEAFF	TGTGCCAGCAGTTTAAGGGGGGCTGGCACTGAAGCTTTCTTT
-	TRBV6-6	TRBJ1-2	-	CASSLQIPGGYTF	TGTGCCAGCAGTCTACAGATACCTGGGGGCTACACCTTC
-	TRBV27	TRBJ1-2	once	CASSLSKGGYGYTF	TGTGCCAGCAGTTTATCCAAGGGGGGGTATGGCTACACCTTC
-	TRBV15	TRBJ1-1	-	CATSRVRGNMNTEAFF	TGTGCCACCAGCAGAGTAAGGGGTAACATGAACACTGAAGCTTTCTTT
TRBD2	TRBV7-2	TRBJ2-3	-	CASSLWRLAGGTDTQYF	TGTGCCAGCAGCTTATGGAGGCTAGCGGGGGGCACAGATACGCAGTATTTT
TRBD2	TRBV5-8	TRBJ2-1	once	CASSSGLADSYNEQFF	TGTGCCAGCAGCTCGGGACTAGCGGACTCCTACAATGAGCAGTTCTTC
TRBD1	TRBV5-1	TRBJ2-7	-	CASSTGTGPDEQYF	TGCGCCAGCAGCACCGGGACAGGGCCGGACGAGCAGTACTTC
-	TRBV11-2	TRBJ2-7	-	CASSLNRASSYEQYF	TGTGCCAGCAGCTTGAACAGGGCAAGCTCCTACGAGCAGTACTTC
-	TRBV27	TRBJ2-1	-	CASSLKRDNEQFF	TGTGCCAGCAGCCTCAAAAGGGATAATGAGCAGTTCTTC
-	TRBV18	TRBJ1-4	-	CASSQQKDEKLFF	TGTGCCAGCTCACAACAGAAAGATGAAAAACTGTTTTTT
-	TRBV18	TRBJ1-1	-	CASSSGEGTEAFF	TGTGCCAGCTCATCGGGGGAAGGCACTGAAGCTTTCTTT
-	TRBV19	TRBJ2-7	-	CASSSRDEQYF	TGTGCCAGTAGTTCCAGGGACGAGCAGTACTTC
-	TRBV21-1	TRBJ1-2	-	CASSKSAGTYGYTF	TGTGCCAGCAGCAAATCGGCAGGGACCTATGGCTACACCTTC
TRBD1	TRBV10-3	TRBJ2-5	-	CAISHQGEGAETQYF	TGTGCCATCAGTCATCAGGGGGAAGGGGCAGAGACCCAGTACTTC
TRBD1	TRBV6-6	TRBJ2-2	once	CASSYGQGVTGELFF	TGTGCCAGCAGTTACGGACAGGGGGTTACCGGGGAGCTGTTTTTT
-	TRBV19	TRBJ1-2	-	CASRTRDITGYTF	TGTGCCAGTAGGACCCGGGACATAACCGGCTACACCTTC
TRBD1	TRBV29-1	TRBJ2-7	-	CSAPGTGVGEQYF	TGCAGCGCCCCCGGGACAGGGGTGGGTGAGCAGTACTTC
-	TRBV4-3	TRBJ1-6	-	CASSQARAADSPLHF	TGCGCCAGCAGCCAAGCTCGGGCAGCGGATTCACCCCTCCACTTT
-	TRBV4-1	TRBJ2-1	-	CASSLNIYNEQFF	TGCGCCAGCAGCCTCAACATTTACAATGAGCAGTTCTTC
-	TRBV29-1	TRBJ1-5	-	CSAADSGNQPQHF	TGCAGCGCTGCGGACAGCGGCAATCAGCCCCAGCATTTT
-	TRBV2	TRBJ1-1	-	CASSDVSEAFF	TGTGCCAGCAGTGATGTGAGTGAAGCTTTCTTT
-	TRBV18	TRBJ1-1	-	CASSSLQDTEAFF	TGTGCCAGCTCATCCCTCCAGGACACTGAAGCTTTCTTT
-	TRBV28	TRBJ2-7	-	CASSFPGTLYEQYF	TGTGCCAGCAGTTTCCCGGGAACCCTCTACGAGCAGTACTTC
TRBD2	TRBV6-7	TRBJ2-7	-	CASSYTNGLAGDPRIGYEQYF	TGTGCCAGCAGTTACACCAACGGACTAGCGGGAGATCCTCGGATCGGGTACGAGCAGTACTTC
TRBD1	TRBV18	TRBJ1-1	-	CASSRTRGQGASAEAFF	TGTGCCAGCTCACGGACGAGGGGACAGGGGGCTTCGGCTGAAGCTTTCTTT
-	TRBV19	TRBJ1-5	-	CASSQAGNQPQHF	TGTGCCAGTAGTCAGGCGGGAAATCAGCCCCAGCATTTT